This T cell receptor beta chain was documented in a study of T-cell memory formation after mild COVID-19 (dated by TCRdb to the early 2020s). About the study as a whole: TCR sequence clusters from the two donors were largely donor specific. In two donors, T-cell clones that expanded and contracted after mild COVID-19 were followed by sequencing TCRalpha and TCRbeta repertoires longitudinally. The cohort was made up of two young adult volunteers, one female and one male, who were previously healthy.

The germline V gene sets CDR1 to SGHRS and CDR2 to YFSETQ. V was cut back by 0 bases and J by 1 base, leaving a gap of 9 bases between them. The CDR3 starts with the cysteine, ends with the phenylalanine, and has 15 residues. The retained sequence is limited to the CDR3, 45 bases, with the frame set at the first base. A note on this clonotype: Its recognized antigen is unknown. No clone much larger than this one lies a single base away; base qualities are absent.

The paper as a whole reports these results and caveats: Some responding clones were detected in pre-infection memory, suggesting pre-existing cross-reactive memory T cells joined the SARS-CoV-2 response. Whether the second-wave clones peaking on day 37 were SARS-CoV-2 specific was not confirmed. Contracting CD4+ clones appeared mostly in the CM and EM memory subsets, whereas CD8+ clones were enriched in EMRA. From day 15 to 85, contracting clones showed balanced CD4/CD8 phenotypes, whereas a second wave of clones that expanded from day 15 to 37 leaned towards CD4+. Only a couple of mild cases were covered in the study, and larger cohorts including severe cases with pre-infection samples were considered necessary.

Ficoll-Paque density gradient centrifugation was the method used to isolate PBMCs. These reads were obtained on an Illumina NovaSeq 6000. Using 5'RACE with constant-segment primers, TCRalpha and TCRbeta cDNA libraries were constructed, with sample barcodes and unique molecular identifiers added in the process. RNA was extracted from every sample with Trizol reagent. Libraries were amplified in two PCR steps, with a second sample barcode and Illumina TruSeq adapters added in the second step. Libraries were sequenced on an Illumina NovaSeq with 2 x 150 bp paired-end reads. On the study's bioinformatics: The reads were demultiplexed and collapsed into UMI-guided consensus sequences using migec v1.2.7. Using mixcr v2.1.11, the UMI consensuses were aligned to TRA and TRB V and J templates and assembled into clonotypes. Expanded or contracted clonotypes were those called significant by both edgeR and NoisET, with noise models trained on biological replicates. For edgeR calls, a false discovery rate-adjusted p below 0.01 and a log2 fold-change threshold of 1 were applied. PCA with hierarchical clustering of max-normalized trajectories of the 1000 most abundant clonotypes was used as exploratory dynamics analysis. Separately sequenced CD4+ and CD8+ repertoires were used to assign a CD4 or CD8 phenotype to each responding clone. TCRdb reworked the public reads: Q25 trimming with fastp, MiXCR clone assembly, productive beta chains retained. Rows are unified per CDR3 protein, each entry keeping the most common DNA and genes. The authors' filters were not applied to this entry. The sample yields about half a million distinct CDR3 sequences; 18% were counted once. The ten largest clones take up 12% of the sample.

The TCR sequence derives from an adult woman who had mild COVID-19 (a few samples of this study predate the infection). The sample titles of this study are shuffled in the database, so cell type and time point are left out; the donor was told from shared clones. The sample consisted of PBMCs or a T cell subset sorted from them (not recorded which). The V and J segments used are TRBV5-1 and TRBJ2-3, with the D gene uncertain. The CDR3 region reads CASSLAGPGTDTQYF. At the DNA level, the sequence is TGCGCCAGCAGCTTGGCGGGCCCGGGCACAGATACGCAGTATTTT.